The 15 T cell receptor beta chains below come from one sample, sequenced in a study of TIL therapy for anti-PD-1-resistant metastatic lung cancer. Documented time point: pre-treatment sample, taken before nivolumab and TIL therapy. Tumor tissue came from excised metastases, mostly pleural nodules or supraclavicular lymph nodes. The libraries were made with immunoSEQ v3. The repertoire was sequenced with immunoSEQ multiplex PCR; TCRdb's copy has only in-frame clones and lacks some. In the table there are 10,000 to 12,000 clones, 55% to 60% of which are singletons. Sequenced here: tumor tissue, sampled at baseline. The source is a person aged 25-79 years with non-small cell lung cancer.

This chain uses TRBV2 with TRBJ2-5, with TRBD1 matching 7 bases. The assigned J gene may be wrong: the sequence end matches TRBJ2-7 better. This CDR3 contains 14 residues. The germline V gene has CDR1 SNHLY and CDR2 FYNNEI. The DNA of the CDR3 is TGTGCCAGTGATTCCGGGACAGCTTACTACGAGCAGTACTTC. It encodes CASDSGTAYYEQYF.

This clone occurred once. CDR3 region: CASSLIIPPETQYF. As DNA, the CDR3 is TGTGCCAGCAGCCTCATAATCCCCCCAGAGACCCAGTACTTC. V and J are TRBV6-5 and TRBJ2-5; the D is unclear. V was pared by 6 bases and J by 4 bases, with 15 bases between. This CDR3 contains 14 residues. The germline CDR1 and CDR2 sequences are MNHEY and SVGAGI.

The chain recombines TRBV9 with TRBJ2-1; D might be TRBD2 (6 bases). Per the germline V gene, CDR1 is SGDLS and CDR2 is YYNGEE. The CDR3 runs 13 residues. V lost 4 bases and J lost 4, with 9 bases in between. CDR3 nucleotides: TGTGCCAGCAGCCGGGACTCTTACAATGAGCAGTTCTTC. Amino acids: CASSRDSYNEQFF.

The CDR3 reads CASRPVGSYGYTF. The CDR3, as DNA: TGTGCCAGCAGACCGGTTGGGTCCTATGGCTACACCTTC. The rearrangement links TRBV5-6 to TRBJ1-2; D is undetermined. The germline gives CDR1 SGHDT, CDR2 YYEEEE. Trimming removed 5 bases from V and 4 bases from J, with 12 bases in between. The CDR3 extends over 13 amino acids.

This clone showed up just a few times. The CDR3 reads CASSQLDRYEQFF. CDR3 nucleotide sequence: TGTGCCAGCAGCCAACTAGATCGGTATGAGCAGTTCTTC. This chain connects TRBV7-8 to TRBJ2-1; tentatively, D is TRBD2 (5 bases). The germline gives CDR1 SGHVS, CDR2 FQNEAQ. Trimming left V 5 bases short and J 8 bases short, with 13 bases between. The CDR3 totals 13 residues. Combining the CDR3 with reference TRBV7-8 and TRBJ2-1 gives the whole variable domain GAGVSQSPRYKVAKRGQDVALRCDPISGHVSLFWYQQALGQGPEFLTYFQNEAQLDKSGLPSDRFFAERPEGSVSTLKIQRTQQEDSAVYLCASSQLDRYEQFFGPGTRLTVL.

V gene TRBV7-9 combines with J gene TRBJ2-4, with D unclear. V lost 5 bases to trimming and J lost 11 bases, with 16 bases between them. The CDR3 contains 13 residues. CDR1 is SEHNR and CDR2 is FQNEAQ in the germline V gene (reference sequence). CDR3 loop: CASSDTTNTVQYF. The CDR3 DNA is TGTGCCAGCAGCGACACCACAAATACCGTTCAGTACTTC.

The CDR3 nucleotides read TGTGCCAGCAGCTTATTTAAGCCACCAAGCTCCTACAATGAGCAGTTCTTC. Its translation: CASSLFKPPSSYNEQFF. The rearrangement links TRBV7-5 to TRBJ2-1; the table's D gene call, TRBD2, was not cross checked with the DNA. TRBV7-5 is reported as a pseudogene. This CDR3 has 17 amino acids.

CDR3 region: CSVDKADTQYF. DNA of the CDR3: TGCAGCGTTGATAAGGCGGATACGCAGTATTTT. This sequence joins TRBV29-1 and TRBJ2-3, with D unresolved. With 3 bases removed from V and 6 bases from J, the gap between germline ends came to 7 bases. This CDR3 comprises 11 residues. Germline CDR1 and CDR2: SQVTM and ANQGSEA.

The chain carries TRBV6-5 and TRBJ1-6, with D perhaps matching TRBD1 (5 bases). V gave up 2 bases and J gave up 7 bases, with 15 bases separating them. Germline CDR1 is MNHEY and CDR2 is SVGAGI. The length of the CDR3 is 16 residues. The CDR3 loop reads CASSYTGHVGNSPLHF. The CDR3 DNA is TGTGCCAGCAGTTACACCGGACATGTCGGCAATTCACCCCTCCACTTT.

The chain is built from TRBV7-9 and TRBJ1-1, with D possibly matching TRBD1 (5 bases). Germline V gene data show CDR1 as SEHNR and CDR2 as FQNEAQ (reference sequence). CDR3 size: 12 residues. Trimming took off 3 bases at V and 6 bases at J, with 8 bases between the two ends. The CDR3 spells CASSFSGAEAFF. CDR3 sequence (DNA): TGTGCCAGCAGCTTCTCGGGGGCTGAAGCTTTCTTT.

The V and J genes are TRBV15 and TRBJ2-7; TRBD1 matches 8 bases. Germline values: CDR1 LNHNV, CDR2 YYDKDF (reference sequence). The CDR3 is 15 residues long. The V and J ends lost 1 base and 5 bases, in that order; junction bases with no gene match: 7. The CDR3 DNA follows: TGTGCCACCAGCAGAGTTAGCAGGGGGCGCGACGAGCAGTACTTC. Protein product: CATSRVSRGRDEQYF.

This CDR3 reads CSARHGDGYTF. CDR3 nucleotides: TGCAGCGCCCGACATGGGGATGGCTACACCTTC. The chain combines TRBV29-1 with TRBJ1-2; D ambiguous. Deletions cut 7 bases from V and 6 bases from J, with 12 bases between. Germline V gene data show CDR1 as SQVTM and CDR2 as ANQGSEA. CDR3 length: 11 residues.

The chain employs TRBV2 and TRBJ1-2, with 8 positions matching TRBD1. Trimming cost V 8 bases and J 4 bases; bases outside gene matches: 9. Germline lookup yields CDR1 SNHLY and CDR2 FYNNEI. This CDR3 contains 14 residues. CDR3 amino acids: CASHRQGAFYGYTF. The CDR3 DNA follows: TGTGCCAGCCATCGTCAGGGGGCGTTCTATGGCTACACCTTC.

This clone was seen a single time. J is TRBJ2-5 and V is TRBV18; D not resolved. The J call is uncertain, as TRBJ2-7 better fits the DNA end. This CDR3 comprises 12 residues. The germline gives CDR1 KGHSH, CDR2 LQKENI. The CDR3 is CASSPSRYEQYF. As DNA, the CDR3 is TGTGCCAGCTCACCATCGAGATACGAGCAGTACTTC.

The chain uses TRBV6-1 and TRBJ2-2; D possibly uses TRBD1 or TRBD2 (5 bases each). Germline values: CDR1 MNHNS, CDR2 SASEGT. With 1 base removed from V and 7 bases from J, the gap between germline ends came to 16 bases. CDR3 length: 16 residues. The CDR3 DNA follows: TGTGCCAGCAGTGAAGAAGGCAGGGACGTTGGCGGGGAGCTGTTTTTT. Translating it yields CASSEEGRDVGGELFF.